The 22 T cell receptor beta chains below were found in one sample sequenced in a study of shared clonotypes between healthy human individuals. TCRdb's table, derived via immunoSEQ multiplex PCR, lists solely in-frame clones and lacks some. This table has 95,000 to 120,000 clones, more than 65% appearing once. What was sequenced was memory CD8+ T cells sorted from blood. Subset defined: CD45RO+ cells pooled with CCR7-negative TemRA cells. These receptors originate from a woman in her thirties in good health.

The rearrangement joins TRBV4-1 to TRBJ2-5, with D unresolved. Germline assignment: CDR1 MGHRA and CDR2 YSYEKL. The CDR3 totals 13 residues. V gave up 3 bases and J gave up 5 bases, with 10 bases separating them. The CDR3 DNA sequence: TGCGCCAGCAGCCAGGGTTTTCTCGAGACCCAGTACTTC. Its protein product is CASSQGFLETQYF.

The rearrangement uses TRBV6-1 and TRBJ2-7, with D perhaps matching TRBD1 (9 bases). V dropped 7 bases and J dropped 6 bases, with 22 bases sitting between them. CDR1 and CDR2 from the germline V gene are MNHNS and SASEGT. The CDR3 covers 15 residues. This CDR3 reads CASNKLADRGGEQYF. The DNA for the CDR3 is TGTGCCAGCAACAAACTAGCGGACAGGGGAGGCGAGCAGTACTTC.

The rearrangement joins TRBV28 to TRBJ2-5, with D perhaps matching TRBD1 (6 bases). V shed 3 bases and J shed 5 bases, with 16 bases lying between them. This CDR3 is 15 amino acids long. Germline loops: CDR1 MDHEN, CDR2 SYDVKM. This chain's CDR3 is CASSFLTGSGETQYF. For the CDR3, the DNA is TGTGCCAGCAGTTTCCTTACAGGGTCCGGGGAGACCCAGTACTTC.

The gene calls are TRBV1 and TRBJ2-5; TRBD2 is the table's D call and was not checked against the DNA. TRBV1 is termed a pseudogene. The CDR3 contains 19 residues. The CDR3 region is CTSRRPLSWLAGVSETQYF. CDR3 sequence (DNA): TGCACCAGCAGACGACCATTGTCCTGGCTAGCGGGAGTCTCGGAGACCCAGTACTTC.

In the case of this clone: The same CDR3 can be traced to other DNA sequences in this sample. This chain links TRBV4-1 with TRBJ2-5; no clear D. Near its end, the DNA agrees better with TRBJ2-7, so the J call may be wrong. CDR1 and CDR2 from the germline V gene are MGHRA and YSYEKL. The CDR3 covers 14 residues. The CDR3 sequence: CASSHPGPSYEQYF. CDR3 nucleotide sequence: TGCGCCAGCAGCCACCCCGGGCCCTCCTACGAGCAGTACTTC.

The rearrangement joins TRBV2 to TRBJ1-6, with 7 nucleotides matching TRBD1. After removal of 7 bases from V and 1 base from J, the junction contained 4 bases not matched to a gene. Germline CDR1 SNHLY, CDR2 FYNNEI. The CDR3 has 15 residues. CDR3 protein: CASIPGGSYNSPLHF. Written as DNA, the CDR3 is TGTGCCAGCATCCCAGGGGGATCCTATAATTCACCCCTCCACTTT.

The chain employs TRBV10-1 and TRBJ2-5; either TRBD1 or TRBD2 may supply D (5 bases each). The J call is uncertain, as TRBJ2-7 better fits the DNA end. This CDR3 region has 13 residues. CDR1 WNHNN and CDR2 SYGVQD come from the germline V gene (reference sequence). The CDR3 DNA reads TGCGCCAGCAGTGAAGGGACCCTCTACGAGCAGTACTTC. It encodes CASSEGTLYEQYF.

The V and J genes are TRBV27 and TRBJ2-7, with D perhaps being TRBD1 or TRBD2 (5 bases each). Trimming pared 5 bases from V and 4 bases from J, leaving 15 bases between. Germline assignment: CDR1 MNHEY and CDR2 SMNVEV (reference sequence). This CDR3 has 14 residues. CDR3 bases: TGTGCCAGCAGTCCGACGGGGCACAGTTACGAGCAGTACTTC. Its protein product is CASSPTGHSYEQYF.

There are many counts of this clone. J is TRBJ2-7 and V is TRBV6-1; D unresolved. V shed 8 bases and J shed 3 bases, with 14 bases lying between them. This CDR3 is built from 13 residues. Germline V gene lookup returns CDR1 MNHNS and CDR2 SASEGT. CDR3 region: CASSGQKGYEQYF. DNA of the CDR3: TGTGCCAGCTCTGGTCAGAAGGGCTACGAGCAGTACTTC.

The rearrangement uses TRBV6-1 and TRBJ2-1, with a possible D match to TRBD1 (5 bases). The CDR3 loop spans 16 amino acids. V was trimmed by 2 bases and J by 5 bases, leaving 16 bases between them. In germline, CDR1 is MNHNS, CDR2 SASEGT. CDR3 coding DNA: TGTGCCAGCAGTGAACTGCCGGACACCGCCGACAATGAGCAGTTCTTC. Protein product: CASSELPDTADNEQFF.

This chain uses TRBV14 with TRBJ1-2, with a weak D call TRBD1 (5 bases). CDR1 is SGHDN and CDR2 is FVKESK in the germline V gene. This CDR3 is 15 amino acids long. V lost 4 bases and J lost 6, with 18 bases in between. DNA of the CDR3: TGTGCCAGCAGCCCTTCGTTAAAGGGGTTACATGGCTACACCTTC. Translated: CASSPSLKGLHGYTF.

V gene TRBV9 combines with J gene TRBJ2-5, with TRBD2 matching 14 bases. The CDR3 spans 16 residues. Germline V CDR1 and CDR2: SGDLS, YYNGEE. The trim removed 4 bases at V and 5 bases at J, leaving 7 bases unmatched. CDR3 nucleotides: TGTGCCAGCAGCTCGGGACTAGCGGGAGTGGGCGAGACCCAGTACTTC. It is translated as CASSSGLAGVGETQYF.

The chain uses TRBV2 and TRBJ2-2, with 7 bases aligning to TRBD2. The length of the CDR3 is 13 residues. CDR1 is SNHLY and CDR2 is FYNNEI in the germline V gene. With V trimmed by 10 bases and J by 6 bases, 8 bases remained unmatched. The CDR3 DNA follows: TGTGCCACTGGCCGGGAGGCCGCCGGGGAGCTGTTTTTT. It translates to CATGREAAGELFF.

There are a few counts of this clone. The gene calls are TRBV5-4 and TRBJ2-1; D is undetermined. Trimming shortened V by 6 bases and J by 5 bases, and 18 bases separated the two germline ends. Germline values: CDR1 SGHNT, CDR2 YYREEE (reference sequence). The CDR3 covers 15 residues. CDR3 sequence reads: CASTLFGWWDNEQFF. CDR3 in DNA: TGTGCCAGCACCCTCTTTGGGTGGTGGGACAATGAGCAGTTCTTC.

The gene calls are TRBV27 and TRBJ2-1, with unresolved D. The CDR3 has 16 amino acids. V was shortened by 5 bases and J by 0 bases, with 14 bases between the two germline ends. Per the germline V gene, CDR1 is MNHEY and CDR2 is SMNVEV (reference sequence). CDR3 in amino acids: CASSDRASSSYNEQFF. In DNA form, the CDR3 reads TGTGCCAGCAGTGACCGGGCGTCAAGCTCCTACAATGAGCAGTTCTTC.

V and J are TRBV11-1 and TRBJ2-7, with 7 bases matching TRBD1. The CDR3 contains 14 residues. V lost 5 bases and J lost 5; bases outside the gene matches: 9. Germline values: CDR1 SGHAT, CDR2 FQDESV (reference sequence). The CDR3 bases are TGTGCCAGCAGCCCGGGACAGACCCTCAACGAGCAGTACTTC. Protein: CASSPGQTLNEQYF.

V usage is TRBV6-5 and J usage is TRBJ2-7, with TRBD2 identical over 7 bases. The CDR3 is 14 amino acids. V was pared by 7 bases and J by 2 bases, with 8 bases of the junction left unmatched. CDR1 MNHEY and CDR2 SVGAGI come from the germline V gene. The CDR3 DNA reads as TGTGCCAGCACTCACGGGGGGTACCCCTACGAGCAGTACTTC. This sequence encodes CASTHGGYPYEQYF.

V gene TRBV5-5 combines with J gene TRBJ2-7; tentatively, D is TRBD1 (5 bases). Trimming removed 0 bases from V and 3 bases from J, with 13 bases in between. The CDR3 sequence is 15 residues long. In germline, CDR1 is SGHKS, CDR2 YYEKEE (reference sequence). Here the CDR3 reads CASSLAWQGIYEQYF. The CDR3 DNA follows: TGTGCCAGCAGCTTGGCCTGGCAGGGAATCTACGAGCAGTACTTC.

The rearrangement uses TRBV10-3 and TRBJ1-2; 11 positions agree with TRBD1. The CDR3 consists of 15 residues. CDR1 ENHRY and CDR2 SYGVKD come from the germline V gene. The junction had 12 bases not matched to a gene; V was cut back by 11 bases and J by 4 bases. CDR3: CASRGQGETAYGYTF. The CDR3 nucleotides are TGTGCCTCCCGGGGACAGGGGGAAACCGCCTATGGCTACACCTTC.

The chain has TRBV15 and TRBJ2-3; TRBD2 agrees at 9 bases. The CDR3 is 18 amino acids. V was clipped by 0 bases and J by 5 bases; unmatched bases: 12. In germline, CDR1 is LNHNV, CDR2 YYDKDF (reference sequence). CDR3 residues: CATSRDDAASGIGDTQYF. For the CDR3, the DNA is TGTGCCACCAGCAGAGATGACGCAGCTAGCGGGATTGGAGATACGCAGTATTTT.

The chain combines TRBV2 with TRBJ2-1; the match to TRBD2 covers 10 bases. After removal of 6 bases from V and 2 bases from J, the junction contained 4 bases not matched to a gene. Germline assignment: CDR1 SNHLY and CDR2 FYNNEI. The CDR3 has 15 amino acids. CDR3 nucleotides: TGTGCCAGCAGGACAGGACTAGCGGCCTACAATGAGCAGTTCTTC. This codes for CASRTGLAAYNEQFF.

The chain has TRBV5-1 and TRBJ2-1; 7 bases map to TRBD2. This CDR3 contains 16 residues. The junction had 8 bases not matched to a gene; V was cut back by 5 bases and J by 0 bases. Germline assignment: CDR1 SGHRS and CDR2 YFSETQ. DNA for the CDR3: TGCGCCAGCAGTCGACAGAGCGGGGTCTCCTACAATGAGCAGTTCTTC. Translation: CASSRQSGVSYNEQFF.